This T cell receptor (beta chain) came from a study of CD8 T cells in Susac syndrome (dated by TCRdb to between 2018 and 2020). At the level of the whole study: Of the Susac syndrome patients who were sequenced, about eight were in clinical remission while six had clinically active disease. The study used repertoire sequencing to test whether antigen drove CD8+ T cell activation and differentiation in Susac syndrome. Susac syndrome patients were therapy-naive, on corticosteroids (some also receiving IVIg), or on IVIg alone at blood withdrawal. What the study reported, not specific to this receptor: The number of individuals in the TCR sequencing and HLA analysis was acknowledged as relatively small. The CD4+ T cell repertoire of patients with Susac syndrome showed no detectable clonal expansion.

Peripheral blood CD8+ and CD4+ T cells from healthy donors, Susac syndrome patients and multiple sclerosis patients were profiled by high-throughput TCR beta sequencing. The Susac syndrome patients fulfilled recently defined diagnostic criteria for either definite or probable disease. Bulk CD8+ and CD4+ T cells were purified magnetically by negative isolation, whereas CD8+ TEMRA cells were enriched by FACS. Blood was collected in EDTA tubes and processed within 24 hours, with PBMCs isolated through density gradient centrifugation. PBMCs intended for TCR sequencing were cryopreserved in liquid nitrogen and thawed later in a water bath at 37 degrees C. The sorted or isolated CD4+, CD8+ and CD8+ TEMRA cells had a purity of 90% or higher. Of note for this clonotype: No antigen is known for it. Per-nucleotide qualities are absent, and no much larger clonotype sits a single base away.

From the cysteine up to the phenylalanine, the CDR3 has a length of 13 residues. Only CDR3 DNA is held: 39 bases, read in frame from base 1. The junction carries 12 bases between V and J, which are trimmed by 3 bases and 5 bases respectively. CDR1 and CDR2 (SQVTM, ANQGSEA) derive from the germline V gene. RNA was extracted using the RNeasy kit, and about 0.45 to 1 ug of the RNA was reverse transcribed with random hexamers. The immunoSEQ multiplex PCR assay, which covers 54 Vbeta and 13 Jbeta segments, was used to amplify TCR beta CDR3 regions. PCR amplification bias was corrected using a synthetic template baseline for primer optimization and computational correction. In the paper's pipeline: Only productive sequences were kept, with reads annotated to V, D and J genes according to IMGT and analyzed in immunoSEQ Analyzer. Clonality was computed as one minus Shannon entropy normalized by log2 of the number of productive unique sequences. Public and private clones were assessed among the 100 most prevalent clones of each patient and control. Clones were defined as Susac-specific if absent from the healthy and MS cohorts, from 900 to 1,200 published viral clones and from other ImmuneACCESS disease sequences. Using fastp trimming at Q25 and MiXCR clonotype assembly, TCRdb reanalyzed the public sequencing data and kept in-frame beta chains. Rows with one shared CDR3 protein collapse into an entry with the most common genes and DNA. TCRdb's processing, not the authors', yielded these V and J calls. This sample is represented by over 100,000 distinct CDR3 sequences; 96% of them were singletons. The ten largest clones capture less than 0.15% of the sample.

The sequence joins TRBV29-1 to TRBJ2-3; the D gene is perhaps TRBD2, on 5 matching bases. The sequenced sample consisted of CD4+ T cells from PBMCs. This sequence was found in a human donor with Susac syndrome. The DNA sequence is TGCAGCGTTGAGGGCGGGTATAAAGATACGCAGTATTTT. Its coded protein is CSVEGGYKDTQYF.